This record covers a single TCR beta chain. The CDR3 totals 12 residues. V shed 3 bases and J shed 9 bases, with 9 bases lying between them. Germline V gives CDR1 WNHNN, CDR2 SYGVQD (reference sequence). Primers for the PCR totalled 60 Vbeta and 13 Jbeta. The assay was immunoSEQ multiplex PCR, and TCRdb's table has in-frame clones only and misses some. The table shows 150,000 to 200,000 clones, with around 87% occurring only once. This specimen comes from a study of cytomegalovirus exposure and HLA in healthy donors. V and J are TRBV10-1 and TRBJ2-1, with D possibly being TRBD2 (6 bases). The sample was PBMCs. This sequence originates from a woman between 18 and 30 years old in good health and CMV-seronegative. The CDR3 bases are TGCGCCAGCAGTGACCGGGGGATTGAGCAGTTCTTC. It encodes CASSDRGIEQFF.